Listed below are T cell receptor beta chains from one sample, sequenced in a study of blood T cell repertoires in COVID-19. The method was immunoSEQ multiplex PCR; TCRdb's version includes in-frame clones alone and lacks a portion of them. The sample has 50,000 to 75,000 clones, roughly 91% seen once; the top ten hold 8.6%. Sequencing input: peripheral blood. The receptor source for this set is a human donor in a cohort sampled during active COVID-19. Both conserved end residues are part of each CDR3. D genes are given only for firm matches. Only some rows state a clone size, as once, few, many or a class for expanded clones.

v_gene	len	abundance	j_gene	d_gene	CDR3nt	CDR3aa
TRBV11-1	16	.	TRBJ2-4	TRBD2	TGTGCCAGCAGCTTAGGGGCGGGGGAACCCAAAAACATTCAGTACTTC	CASSLGAGEPKNIQYF
TRBV29-1	14	.	TRBJ2-3	TRBD2	TGCAGCGTCGGAGGACTAGCATCTCCAGATACGCAGTATTTT	CSVGGLASPDTQYF
TRBV13	14	.	TRBJ1-2	.	TGTGCCAGCAGCCACCGGACAGTCATCTATGGCTACACCTTC	CASSHRTVIYGYTF
TRBV15	11	.	TRBJ1-2	.	TGTGCCACCAGCAGAGGAGGTGGCTACACCTTC	CATSRGGGYTF
TRBV7-3	16	.	TRBJ2-2	TRBD2	TGTGCCAGCAGCTCCTCTAGCGGGACGGACACCGGGGAGCTGTTTTTT	CASSSSSGTDTGELFF
TRBV5-1	15	.	TRBJ2-3	TRBD2	TGCGCCAGTGGGAGCGGGGGGGCCCGGACAGATACGCAGTATTTT	CASGSGGARTDTQYF
TRBV9	14	.	TRBJ2-1	.	TGTGCCAGCAGCTCCAAAGGTCCCTGGGAGGAGCAGTTCTTC	CASSSKGPWEEQFF
TRBV20-1	11	.	TRBJ1-2	.	TGCAGTAAGACAGAAAACTATGGCTACACCTTC	CSKTENYGYTF
TRBV10-3	15	.	TRBJ2-1	.	TGTGCCATCAGGACGGTGGCAGGGCCGGAGGGTGAGCAGTTCTTC	CAIRTVAGPEGEQFF
TRBV6-5	15	.	TRBJ2-2	.	TGTGCCAGCAGTTCATCCAGGGGGAGGACCGGGGAGCTGTTTTTT	CASSSSRGRTGELFF
TRBV3-1/TRBV3-2	17	once	TRBJ2-7	TRBD1	TGTGCCAGCAGCCGCGGACTCCGGGACAGGGAGTTCTACGAGCAGTACTTC	CASSRGLRDREFYEQYF
TRBV20-1	11	.	TRBJ2-1	TRBD1	TGCAGTGCTGGGCCCGGGACAGGGCAGTTCTTC	CSAGPGTGQFF
TRBV5-5	14	.	TRBJ2-7	TRBD1	TGTGCCAGCAGCTCGGGGTGGACAGGGTGGGAGCAGTACTTC	CASSSGWTGWEQYF
TRBV30	11	once	TRBJ2-5	.	TGTGCCTGGAGTTCCGGGGAGACCCAGTACTTC	CAWSSGETQYF
TRBV25-1	16	.	TRBJ2-7	TRBD1	TGTGCCAGCAGCTTCATCCCGGGACAGGGGGCGCCTGAGCAGTACTTC	CASSFIPGQGAPEQYF
TRBV19	14	.	TRBJ2-1	TRBD2	TGTGCCAGTAACCCGGGGGGTTTTTACAATGAGCAGTTCTTC	CASNPGGFYNEQFF
TRBV18	15	.	TRBJ2-1	.	TGTGCCAGCTCTCCAGACAGGAGCTCCTACAATGAGCAGTTCTTC	CASSPDRSSYNEQFF
TRBV7-9	13	.	TRBJ1-1	.	TGTGCCCGCAACCCACCGGGTAGCACTGAAGCTTTCTTT	CARNPPGSTEAFF
TRBV30	14	.	TRBJ2-3	.	TGTGCCTGGAGTGGGGGAACTAGGACAGATACGCAGTATTTT	CAWSGGTRTDTQYF
TRBV19	16	.	TRBJ1-4	.	TGTGCCAGTAGTAGGAGGGGAGGCCACGGAAATGAAAAACTGTTTTTT	CASSRRGGHGNEKLFF
TRBV7-9	14	.	TRBJ2-5	.	TGTGCCAGCAGCTTTGACAGATACCAAGAGACCCAGTACTTC	CASSFDRYQETQYF
TRBV9	15	.	TRBJ1-6	.	TGTGCCAGCAGCGTGAATGGGGGGGGGAATTCACCCCTCCACTTT	CASSVNGGGNSPLHF
TRBV7-8	14	.	TRBJ1-6	.	TGTGCCAGCAGCTTACAGGGTACGGATTCACCCCTCCACTTT	CASSLQGTDSPLHF
TRBV9	14	.	TRBJ2-1	.	TGTGCCAGCAGCGTAGGGACTAACTACAATGAGCAGTTCTTC	CASSVGTNYNEQFF
TRBV5-1	15	.	TRBJ1-1	TRBD1	TGCGCCAGCAGCAACGAGGGGGCGCGAAGCACTGAAGCTTTCTTT	CASSNEGARSTEAFF
TRBV6-7	17	.	TRBJ2-7	TRBD2	TGTGCCAGCAGCAGGACTAGCGGGGGGTCGGGTGGGTTCGAGCAGTACTTC	CASSRTSGGSGGFEQYF
TRBV5-1	15	.	TRBJ2-3	.	TGCGCCAGCAGCTTCTTACAGGGATCGCAGGATACGCAGTATTTT	CASSFLQGSQDTQYF
TRBV6-5	15	.	TRBJ2-3	TRBD2	TGTGCCAGCAGCTTTCTAGCGGGGGGCACAGATACGCAGTATTTT	CASSFLAGGTDTQYF
TRBV19	11	.	TRBJ2-5	.	TGTGCCACTGAAGGAGGAGAGACCCAGTACTTC	CATEGGETQYF
TRBV5-4	16	.	TRBJ2-1	.	TGTGCCAGCAGCTTAGCGGGTAGCCCCTCCTACAATGAGCAGTTCTTC	CASSLAGSPSYNEQFF
TRBV29-1	15	.	TRBJ1-1	.	TGCAGCGTTGGGTCCAGAAATAACAGGGAGACTGAAGCTTTCTTT	CSVGSRNNRETEAFF
TRBV29-1	16	.	TRBJ1-1	TRBD1	TGCAGCGGGTTACCCGGGACAGGGGGTGGTATGACTGAAGCTTTCTTT	CSGLPGTGGGMTEAFF
TRBV3-1/TRBV3-2	16	.	TRBJ1-2	TRBD1	TGTGCCAGCAGCCCGAGACTGACAGGGAGAAGCTATGGCTACACCTTC	CASSPRLTGRSYGYTF
TRBV19	14	.	TRBJ2-3	TRBD2	TGTGCCAGTAGTATCGGGACTAGCGGGGGGACGCAGTATTTT	CASSIGTSGGTQYF
TRBV6-5	14	.	TRBJ2-1	.	TGTGCCAGCAGTTACCGGGACAAATACAATGAGCAGTTCTTC	CASSYRDKYNEQFF
TRBV4-2	17	.	TRBJ2-1	TRBD2	TGTGCCAGCAGCCCTCCTGCTACTAGCGGGAGTGAGAATGAGCAGTTCTTC	CASSPPATSGSENEQFF
TRBV15	14	.	TRBJ2-5	TRBD1	TGTGCCACCAGCAGAGACAGGGGGCAAGAGACCCAGTACTTC	CATSRDRGQETQYF
TRBV7-2	15	.	TRBJ2-3	TRBD2	TGTGCCAGCAGCTCACAGCGGGGGGCCACAGATACGCAGTATTTT	CASSSQRGATDTQYF
TRBV4-2	14	.	TRBJ2-7	.	TGTGCCAGCAGCCAAGATCAGGGGAGCTACGAGCAGTACTTC	CASSQDQGSYEQYF
TRBV30	14	.	TRBJ2-7	.	TGTGCCTGGAATGCGGTCCTTACGGTCCACGAGCAGTACTTC	CAWNAVLTVHEQYF